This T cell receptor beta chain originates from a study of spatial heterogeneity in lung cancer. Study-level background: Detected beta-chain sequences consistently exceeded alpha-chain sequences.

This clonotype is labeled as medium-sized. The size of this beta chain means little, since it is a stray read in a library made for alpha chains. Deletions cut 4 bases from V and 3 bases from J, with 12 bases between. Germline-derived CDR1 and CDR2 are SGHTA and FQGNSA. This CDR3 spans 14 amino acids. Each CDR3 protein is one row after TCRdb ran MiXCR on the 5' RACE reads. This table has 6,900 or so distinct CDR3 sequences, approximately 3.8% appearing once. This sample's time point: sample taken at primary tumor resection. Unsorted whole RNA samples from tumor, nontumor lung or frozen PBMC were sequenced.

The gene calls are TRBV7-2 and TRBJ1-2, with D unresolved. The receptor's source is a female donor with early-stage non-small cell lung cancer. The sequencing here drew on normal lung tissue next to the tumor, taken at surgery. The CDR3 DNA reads TGTGCCAGCAGCTATAACCGTGGGGACTATGGCTACACCTTC. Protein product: CASSYNRGDYGYTF.